These T cell receptor beta chains were read from a single sample in a study of cytomegalovirus exposure and HLA in healthy donors. Clones were read by immunoSEQ multiplex PCR, and TCRdb kept only the in-frame ones, dropping some. The sample carries some 140,000 clones, roughly 78% recorded once. The material sequenced was PBMCs. All receptors come from a man aged 45-60 years in good health and CMV-seropositive. Both conserved end residues are part of each CDR3. A D gene is named only where the DNA matches it firmly. Part of the rows lack a size; the others show once, few, many or a class for expanded clones.

TRBD1 | TRBJ1-6 | NA | TRBV18 | CASSPRQGGPSDLHF | TGTGCCAGCTCACCACGACAGGGGGGTCCTTCTGATCTCCACTTT
TRBD1 | TRBJ1-4 | NA | TRBV5-4 | CASSSQGAGEKLFF | TGTGCCAGCAGTTCCCAGGGGGCGGGCGAAAAACTGTTTTTT
NA | TRBJ1-2 | NA | TRBV29-1 | CSALLQGNYGYTF | TGCAGCGCCCTCCTACAGGGAAACTATGGCTACACCTTC
TRBD1 | TRBJ1-1 | NA | TRBV11-3 | CASNPKEGAGEAFF | TGTGCCAGCAACCCGAAGGAGGGGGCAGGTGAAGCTTTCTTT
NA | TRBJ1-1 | NA | TRBV6-1 | CASSRDTLGTEAFF | TGTGCCAGCAGTAGGGACACCCTGGGCACTGAAGCTTTCTTT
TRBD2 | TRBJ2-5 | NA | TRBV7-9 | CASSLTSGKTQYF | TGTGCCAGCAGCCTGACTAGCGGCAAGACCCAGTACTTC
TRBD1 | TRBJ1-1 | NA | TRBV7-9 | CASTLMGQALVNTEAFF | TGTGCCAGCACCCTTATGGGACAGGCATTGGTAAACACTGAAGCTTTCTTT
TRBD1 | TRBJ2-4 | NA | TRBV7-9 | CASSLQGAGTKNIQYF | TGTGCCAGCAGCCTACAGGGGGCTGGGACCAAAAACATTCAGTACTTC
NA | TRBJ1-1 | few | TRBV19 | CASSMTGLGLSGTEAFF | TGTGCCAGTAGTATGACGGGGTTGGGTCTCAGTGGCACTGAAGCTTTCTTT
NA | TRBJ2-3 | NA | TRBV7-2 | CASSPFSDTQYF | TGTGCCAGCAGCCCCTTCTCCGATACGCAGTATTTT
TRBD2 | TRBJ2-5 | NA | TRBV4-2 | CASSPRGLAGKRKETQYF | TGTGCCAGCAGCCCCCGGGGACTAGCGGGGAAACGAAAAGAGACCCAGTACTTC
TRBD2 | TRBJ2-7 | NA | TRBV11-3 | CASSPGGVLSYEQYF | TGTGCCAGCAGCCCGGGAGGCGTCCTCTCCTACGAGCAGTACTTC
NA | TRBJ1-4 | NA | TRBV6-1 | CASSGSTLGGAREKLFF | TGTGCCAGCAGTGGGTCGACTCTCGGAGGGGCACGGGAAAAACTGTTTTTT
NA | TRBJ1-5 | NA | TRBV5-1 | CASSLGGGQPQHF | TGCGCCAGCAGCTTGGGGGGGGGTCAGCCCCAGCATTTT
TRBD2 | TRBJ2-7 | NA | TRBV7-9 | CASSPSGAAGEQYF | TGTGCCAGCAGCCCTAGCGGGGCCGCTGGGGAGCAGTACTTC
NA | TRBJ1-1 | NA | TRBV15 | CATSRGGTLLAEAFF | TGTGCCACCAGCAGAGGGGGGACTCTTTTGGCTGAAGCTTTCTTT
NA | TRBJ1-1 | NA | TRBV4-1 | CASSHKAPLRDMNTEAFF | TGCGCCAGCAGCCACAAAGCCCCCCTCAGGGACATGAACACTGAAGCTTTCTTT
TRBD2 | TRBJ2-1 | NA | TRBV6-5 | CASSPGLAQVNEQFF | TGTGCCAGCAGCCCGGGACTAGCGCAAGTCAATGAGCAGTTCTTC
TRBD2 | TRBJ2-3 | NA | TRBV13 | CASRLAGEDTQYF | TGTGCCAGCAGACTAGCGGGGGAGGATACGCAGTATTTT
TRBD2 | TRBJ2-4 | NA | TRBV7-2 | CASSLVRAGENIQYF | TGTGCCAGCAGCTTAGTGCGTGCGGGGGAAAACATTCAGTACTTC
NA | TRBJ1-1 | NA | TRBV10-2 | CASSRTPMNTEAFF | TGCGCCAGCAGTCGGACACCTATGAACACTGAAGCTTTCTTT
TRBD1 | TRBJ1-5 | NA | TRBV2 | CASNTGARAAQHF | TGTGCCAGCAATACAGGGGCCCGGGCGGCCCAGCATTTT
NA | TRBJ2-7 | NA | TRBV11-3 | CASSIGGYSTSYEQYF | TGTGCCAGCTCCATAGGAGGGTACAGCACCTCCTACGAGCAGTACTTC
NA | TRBJ1-1 | NA | TRBV7-8 | CASSLVVGGYTEAFF | TGTGCCAGCAGCTTAGTCGTAGGGGGTTACACTGAAGCTTTCTTT
TRBD2 | TRBJ2-7 | few | TRBV29-1 | CSVLFSGGEQYF | TGCAGCGTTCTATTCTCGGGAGGCGAGCAGTACTTC
TRBD1 | TRBJ1-1 | many | TRBV5-1 | CASSLQGAIGNTEAFF | TGCGCCAGCAGCTTGCAGGGGGCGATCGGGAACACTGAAGCTTTCTTT
NA | TRBJ1-6 | NA | TRBV19 | CASSIVPYNSPLHF | TGTGCCAGTAGTATAGTCCCGTATAATTCACCCCTCCACTTT
NA | TRBJ1-2 | NA | TRBV5-1 | CASSLGYGLSGYTF | TGCGCCAGCAGCTTGGGATATGGGCTTTCAGGCTACACCTTC
NA | TRBJ2-1 | NA | TRBV11-2 | CASSFSEADEQFF | TGTGCCAGCAGCTTTAGTGAAGCGGATGAGCAGTTCTTC
NA | TRBJ1-1 | NA | TRBV28 | CAHAGYTEAFF | TGTGCCCACGCGGGTTACACTGAAGCTTTCTTT
TRBD2 | TRBJ2-3 | NA | TRBV27 | CASSGTKWADTQYF | TGTGCCAGCAGCGGGACTAAGTGGGCAGATACGCAGTATTTT
TRBD2 | TRBJ2-7 | NA | TRBV29-1 | CSAQDSGRSNEQYF | TGCAGCGCTCAAGATAGCGGGAGGTCGAACGAGCAGTACTTC
TRBD1 | TRBJ2-3 | NA | TRBV6-1 | CASSEVGQGVRSGPAADTQYF | TGTGCCAGCAGTGAAGTCGGCCAGGGGGTCCGTTCGGGGCCAGCTGCGGATACGCAGTATTTT
TRBD1 | TRBJ1-2 | NA | TRBV6-4 | CASSPARGSVSYTF | TGTGCCAGCAGCCCCGCCAGGGGGTCGGTGAGCTACACCTTC
TRBD1 | TRBJ1-6 | NA | TRBV14 | CASSQGQGANSPLHF | TGTGCCAGCAGCCAGGGACAGGGGGCCAATTCACCCCTCCACTTT
NA | TRBJ2-7 | NA | TRBV29-1 | CSVREHDEQYF | TGCAGCGTACGGGAGCACGACGAGCAGTACTTC